This TCR beta chain was captured in a study of cytomegalovirus exposure and HLA in healthy donors. The PCR made use of 60 Vbeta and 13 Jbeta primers. Here immunoSEQ multiplex PCR was the method, and the copy in TCRdb shows in-frame clones only, minus some. Among approximately 89,000 clones listed, around two thirds were seen once. V lost 6 bases to trimming and J lost 2 bases, with 14 bases between them. Germline V lookup: CDR1 MNHNY, CDR2 SVGAGI (reference sequence). The CDR3 is made up of 14 amino acids. Notes on the study in general: The study labeled 150 or so TCR beta chains cytomegalovirus-associated. Earlier results showed most TCR beta V segments being productive about 87% or about 30% of the time. It was reported that TCR beta sequences correctly inferred the HLA-A and HLA-B alleles for most subjects.

About this clone: Its antigen is as yet unknown.

The rearrangement uses TRBV6-6 and TRBJ2-7; the D gene is possibly TRBD1 (6 bases). The TCR comes from a woman between 25 and 40 years old in good health and CMV-seropositive. The sample comprised PBMCs. The CDR3 coding sequence is TGTGCCAGCAGATCTGACAGGAGCCCCTACGAGCAGTACTTC. Translated, it gives CASRSDRSPYEQYF.